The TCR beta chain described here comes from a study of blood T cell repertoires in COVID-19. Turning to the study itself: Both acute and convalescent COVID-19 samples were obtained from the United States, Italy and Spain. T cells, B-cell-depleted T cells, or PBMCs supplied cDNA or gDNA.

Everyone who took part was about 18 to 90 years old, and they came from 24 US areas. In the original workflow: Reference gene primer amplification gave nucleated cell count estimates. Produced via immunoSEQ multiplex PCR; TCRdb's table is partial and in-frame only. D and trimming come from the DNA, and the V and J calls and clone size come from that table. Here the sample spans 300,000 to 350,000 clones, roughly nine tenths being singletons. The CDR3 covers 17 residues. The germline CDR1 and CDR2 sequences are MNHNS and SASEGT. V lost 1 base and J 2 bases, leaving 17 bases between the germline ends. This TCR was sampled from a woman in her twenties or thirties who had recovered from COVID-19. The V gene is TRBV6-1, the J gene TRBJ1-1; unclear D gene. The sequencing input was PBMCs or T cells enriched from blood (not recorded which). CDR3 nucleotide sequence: TGTGCCAGCAGTGAAGTTAGTGGGAGGGCCTATAACACTGAAGCTTTCTTT. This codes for CASSEVSGRAYNTEAFF.